The rows below give T cell receptor beta chains drawn from one sample of a study of long-term antiretroviral therapy in people with HIV. The table came from immunoSEQ multiplex PCR; TCRdb's copy has only in-frame clones and leaves some out. The repertoire holds around 26,000 clones, with roughly 87% as singletons. The sequences come from unsorted PBMCs, collected 1.1 years before starting antiretroviral therapy. Receptors originate from a woman younger than 45 with HIV. Both conserved end residues are part of each CDR3. Each record gives: J gene, V gene, D gene, clone size, CDR3 DNA, CDR3 protein. The D gene is left open where the match is weak. The listing skips clone size in some rows; elsewhere it reads once, few, many or a size class.

j_gene: TRBJ1-1
v_gene: TRBV4-1
d_gene: NA
abundance: once
CDR3nt: TGCGCCAGCAGCCAAGGGCTTTGGGACTACTTACCAGCTTTCTTT
CDR3aa: CASSQGLWDYLPAFF

j_gene: TRBJ1-5
v_gene: TRBV4-2
d_gene: NA
abundance: NA
CDR3nt: TGTGCCAGCAGCCACGGGTCTATGGGCAATCAGCCCCAGCATTTT
CDR3aa: CASSHGSMGNQPQHF

j_gene: TRBJ2-2
v_gene: TRBV18
d_gene: NA
abundance: NA
CDR3nt: TGTGCCAGCTCACCACCTGAGAGGGTAATCAACACCGGGGAGCTGTTTTTT
CDR3aa: CASSPPERVINTGELFF

j_gene: TRBJ1-2
v_gene: TRBV6-5
d_gene: NA
abundance: once
CDR3nt: TGTGCCAGCAGGGGGGGAAACTATGGCTACACCTTC
CDR3aa: CASRGGNYGYTF

j_gene: TRBJ1-4
v_gene: TRBV15
d_gene: TRBD1
abundance: NA
CDR3nt: TGTGCCACCTCCTCCGGGACAGGCCACTCCCGGGGTGAAAAACTGTTTTTT
CDR3aa: CATSSGTGHSRGEKLFF

j_gene: TRBJ1-2
v_gene: TRBV11-2
d_gene: NA
abundance: NA
CDR3nt: TGTGCCAGCAGCTTAGATATCTCTAACTATGGCTACACCTTC
CDR3aa: CASSLDISNYGYTF

j_gene: TRBJ2-2
v_gene: TRBV13
d_gene: TRBD2
abundance: NA
CDR3nt: TGTGCCAGCAGCTGGGGACTAGCGGGGAACACCGGGGAGCTGTTTTTT
CDR3aa: CASSWGLAGNTGELFF

j_gene: TRBJ2-5
v_gene: TRBV5-5
d_gene: TRBD2
abundance: NA
CDR3nt: TGTGCCAGCAGCTTGGCCCTAGCGGGGGGGCAAGAGACCCAGTACTTC
CDR3aa: CASSLALAGGQETQYF

j_gene: TRBJ1-1
v_gene: TRBV29-1
d_gene: NA
abundance: once
CDR3nt: TGCAGCGCTGCCCCGGGACTGGGGACTGAAGCTTTCTTT
CDR3aa: CSAAPGLGTEAFF

j_gene: TRBJ2-7
v_gene: TRBV10-2
d_gene: NA
abundance: NA
CDR3nt: TGCGCCAGCAGTTCCACAGGGCTCCCCTACGAGCAGTACTTC
CDR3aa: CASSSTGLPYEQYF

j_gene: TRBJ1-1
v_gene: TRBV30
d_gene: NA
abundance: NA
CDR3nt: TGTGCCTGGAGTCAGGGTCCCGGCACTGAAGCTTTCTTT
CDR3aa: CAWSQGPGTEAFF

j_gene: TRBJ2-1
v_gene: TRBV13
d_gene: NA
abundance: NA
CDR3nt: TGTGCCAGCAGCCTTTTAGGGATTACTCTCAATGAGCAGTTCTTC
CDR3aa: CASSLLGITLNEQFF

j_gene: TRBJ1-4
v_gene: TRBV30
d_gene: NA
abundance: NA
CDR3nt: TGTGCCTGGAGTTCCCGTGCAACTAATGAAAAACTGTTTTTT
CDR3aa: CAWSSRATNEKLFF

j_gene: TRBJ2-1
v_gene: TRBV27
d_gene: TRBD2
abundance: NA
CDR3nt: TGTGCCAGCAGTTTTCTCGGGAGGGACAATGAGCAGTTCTTC
CDR3aa: CASSFLGRDNEQFF

j_gene: TRBJ1-1
v_gene: TRBV7-3
d_gene: NA
abundance: NA
CDR3nt: TGTGCCAGCAGCTTAAGTGGAGGTAGCCCTGAAGCTTTCTTT
CDR3aa: CASSLSGGSPEAFF

j_gene: TRBJ2-5
v_gene: TRBV2
d_gene: TRBD2
abundance: NA
CDR3nt: TGTGCCAGCGTTGGACTAGCACAAGAGACCCAGTACTTC
CDR3aa: CASVGLAQETQYF

j_gene: TRBJ2-1
v_gene: TRBV10-3
d_gene: NA
abundance: NA
CDR3nt: TGTGCCATCAGTGACCCCGGACGGGTCAATGAGCAGTTCTTC
CDR3aa: CAISDPGRVNEQFF